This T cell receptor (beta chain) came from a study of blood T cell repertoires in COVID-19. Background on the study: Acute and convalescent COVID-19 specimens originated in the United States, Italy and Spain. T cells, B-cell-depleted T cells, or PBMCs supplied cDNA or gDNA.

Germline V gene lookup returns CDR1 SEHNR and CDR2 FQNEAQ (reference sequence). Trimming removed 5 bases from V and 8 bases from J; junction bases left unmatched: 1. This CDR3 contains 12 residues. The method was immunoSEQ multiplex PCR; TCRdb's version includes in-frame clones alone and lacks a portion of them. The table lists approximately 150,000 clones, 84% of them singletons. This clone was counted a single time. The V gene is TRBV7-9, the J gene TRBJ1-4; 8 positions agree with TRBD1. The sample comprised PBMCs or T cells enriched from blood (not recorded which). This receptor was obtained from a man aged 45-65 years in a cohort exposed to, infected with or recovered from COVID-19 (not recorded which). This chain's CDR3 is CASSRTGEKLFF. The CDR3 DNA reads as TGTGCCAGCAGCCGGACAGGGGAAAAACTGTTTTTT.